Each of the 20 T cell receptor beta chains below was sequenced from the same sample in a study of shared clonotypes between healthy human individuals. In the naive CD8 group, cells lacked CD45RO and were positively selected for CCR7, so terminally differentiated effector memory CD45RA+ cells were left out. TCRdb's table, derived via immunoSEQ multiplex PCR, lists solely in-frame clones and lacks some. The sample lists around 1,900,000 clones, 80% to 95% occurring once. Sequenced material: naive CD8+ T cells from PBMCs. These receptors were taken from a man aged 18 to 30 in good health. Some clones in this sample may be carry-over from other donors' samples.

This CDR3 reads CATSGSYTSGNTIYF. CDR3 bases: TGTGCCACCAGCGGTAGTTACACCTCTGGAAACACCATATATTTT. This chain connects TRBV15 to TRBJ1-3; no clear D gene. V dropped 5 bases and J dropped 0 bases, with 11 bases sitting between them. Germline V gene data show CDR1 as LNHNV and CDR2 as YYDKDF (reference sequence). This CDR3 comprises 15 residues.

The chain links TRBV27 to TRBJ2-1, with D tentatively TRBD1 or TRBD2 (5 bases each). Trimming removed 3 bases at V and 6 bases at J, with 15 bases between. CDR1 and CDR2 (germline): MNHEY, SMNVEV (reference sequence). The CDR3 consists of 15 residues. The CDR3 sequence is CASSFPGATPNEQFF. DNA of the CDR3: TGTGCCAGCAGTTTCCCCGGGGCCACCCCCAATGAGCAGTTCTTC.

This clone showed up just once. For the CDR3, the DNA is TGTGCCAGCAGCTTAGTTCCCAGGCCCAATGAGCAGTTCTTC. It encodes CASSLVPRPNEQFF. The gene calls are TRBV7-9 and TRBJ2-1; D call uncertain. The ends were cut back, 1 base at V and 6 bases at J, with 10 bases in the middle. The CDR3 runs 14 residues. Germline V gene data show CDR1 as SEHNR and CDR2 as FQNEAQ (reference sequence). The whole variable domain, filled in from reference TRBV7-9 and TRBJ2-1, reads DTGVSQNPRHKITKRGQNVTFRCDPISEHNRLYWYRQTLGQGPEFLTYFQNEAQLEKSRLLSDRFSAERPKGSFSTLEIQRTEQGDSAMYLCASSLVPRPNEQFFGPGTRLTVL.

This clone was counted once. The rearrangement links TRBV27 to TRBJ2-7; TRBD2 agrees at 10 bases. This CDR3 has 16 residues. Trimming removed 6 bases from V and 0 bases from J; junction bases left unmatched: 8. Per the germline V gene, CDR1 is MNHEY and CDR2 is SMNVEV (reference sequence). The CDR3 loop reads CASRPTSGTSSYEQYF. The CDR3 coding sequence is TGTGCCAGCAGGCCTACTAGCGGGACTAGCTCCTACGAGCAGTACTTC.

The chain couples TRBV6-4 to TRBJ2-6, with D possibly being TRBD1 or TRBD2 (6 bases each). Germline V gene lookup returns CDR1 MRHNA and CDR2 SNTAGT. The CDR3 extends over 18 amino acids. Between the trimmed V and J ends, which lost 5 bases and 0 bases, there was a span of 17 bases. The CDR3 coding sequence is TGTGCCAGCAGTCCCAGCCGGGGGCGATCCTCTGGGGCCAACGTCCTGACTTTC. Protein: CASSPSRGRSSGANVLTF.

The rearrangement links TRBV5-8 to TRBJ1-3; TRBD1 is a possible D gene (6 bases). This CDR3 is 15 amino acids long. CDR1 and CDR2 from the germline V gene are SGHTS and YDEGEE. V was shortened by 5 bases and J by 0 bases, with 12 bases between the two germline ends. Written as DNA, the CDR3 is TGTGCCAGCAGGCCCGGCAGGGGCTCTGGAAACACCATATATTTT. Translation gives CASRPGRGSGNTIYF.

CDR3 protein: CASSQAEDSSYEQYF. The CDR3 DNA reads as TGTGCCAGCAGCCAAGCGGAAGACAGCTCCTACGAGCAGTACTTC. The chain combines TRBV4-2 with TRBJ2-7; TRBD1 might be the D (5 bases). Germline CDR1 LGHNA, CDR2 YNFKEQ. CDR3 length equals 15 residues. Between the trimmed V and J ends, which lost 1 base and 0 bases, there was a span of 10 bases.

This chain connects TRBV7-9 to TRBJ2-1, with D unclear. CDR1 is SEHNR and CDR2 is FQNEAQ in the germline V gene (reference sequence). Trimming cost V 3 bases and J 6 bases, with 18 bases left between them. The CDR3 has 16 amino acids. CDR3 region: CASSFTSPSPANEQFF. The CDR3 coding sequence is TGTGCCAGCAGCTTTACATCCCCTAGTCCGGCCAATGAGCAGTTCTTC.

This clone was picked up one time. This sequence joins TRBV13 and TRBJ2-5; D may be TRBD1 (8 bases). V shed 9 bases and J shed 4 bases, with 15 bases lying between them. The CDR3 is 13 residues long. Germline CDR1 reads PRHDT; CDR2 reads FYEKMQ (reference sequence). This chain's CDR3 is CASAQGGAETQYF. The CDR3 DNA is TGTGCCAGTGCACAGGGGGGGGCAGAGACCCAGTACTTC. Supplemented by reference TRBV13 and TRBJ2-5, the full variable domain reads AAGVIQSPRHLIKEKRETATLKCYPIPRHDTVYWYQQGPGQDPQFLISFYEKMQSDKGSIPDRFSAQQFSDYHSELNMSSLELGDSALYFCASAQGGAETQYFGPGTRLLVL.

The J gene is TRBJ1-5, the V gene TRBV27; TRBD1 matches at 10 bases. Germline V lookup: CDR1 MNHEY, CDR2 SMNVEV (reference sequence). V lost 1 base and J lost 6; bases outside the gene matches: 15. This CDR3 has 19 residues. The CDR3 region has the DNA TGTGCCAGCAGTTTATGGGGGGACAGGGGAAACGAAGTACGTCAGCCCCAGCATTTT. Translating it yields CASSLWGDRGNEVRQPQHF.

The chain has TRBV7-9 and TRBJ2-7; TRBD2 matches 15 bases. Germline assignment: CDR1 SEHNR and CDR2 FQNEAQ (reference sequence). Trimming took 5 bases from V and 0 from J; bases not matched to a gene: 5. This CDR3 region has 17 residues. CDR3 amino acids: CASSGTSGRLDSYEQYF. Written as DNA, the CDR3 is TGTGCCAGCAGCGGGACTAGCGGGAGGCTGGACTCCTACGAGCAGTACTTC.

With regard to this clone: Compared with germline, one end of the junction differs, possibly owing to a read error. V gene TRBV4-1 combines with J gene TRBJ2-1; TRBD2 is a possible D gene (6 bases). Germline V gives CDR1 MGHRA, CDR2 YSYEKL. The length of the CDR3 is 15 residues. CDR3 nucleotides: TGTGCCAGCAGTGAAAGGGCGGGACCGCTCAATGAGCAGTTCTTC. Encoded protein: CASSERAGPLNEQFF.

This clone was seen only once. J is TRBJ2-7 and V is TRBV27; D may be TRBD1 or TRBD2 (5 bases each). The CDR3 contains 14 residues. V lost 9 bases to trimming and J lost 1 base, with 16 bases between them. Germline V gene sequence: CDR1 MNHEY, CDR2 SMNVEV (reference sequence). The CDR3 DNA sequence: TGTGCCAGTTCGCCAGGGTGGGGGTCCTACGAGCAGTACTTC. This codes for CASSPGWGSYEQYF.

Concerning this clone: Other DNA sequences of this sample code for an identical CDR3. V gene TRBV6-6 combines with J gene TRBJ2-1; maybe TRBD2 (5 bases). V was trimmed by 0 bases and J by 3 bases, leaving 6 bases between them. Germline CDR1 MNHNY, CDR2 SVGAGI (reference sequence). The CDR3 runs to 14 residues. The CDR3 loop reads CASSYSEGYNEQFF. DNA for the CDR3: TGTGCCAGCAGTTACTCCGAGGGCTACAATGAGCAGTTCTTC.

Turning to this clone: Other DNA sequences in this specimen translate into the identical CDR3. This chain links TRBV27 with TRBJ2-1, with D uncertain. Trimming stripped 0 bases from V and 4 bases from J, with 4 bases between. The CDR3 length is 13 residues. The V gene's germline CDR1 is MNHEY and CDR2 SMNVEV (reference sequence). The CDR3 DNA reads TGTGCCAGCAGTTTATCAGTTTACAATGAGCAGTTCTTC. As protein: CASSLSVYNEQFF.

The V and J genes are TRBV29-1 and TRBJ2-7; D gene unclear. Trimming pared 6 bases from V and 1 base from J, leaving 19 bases between. The CDR3 sequence is 15 residues long. Germline V gives CDR1 SQVTM, CDR2 ANQGSEA. The CDR3 DNA is TGCAGCGTAGAGTGGACCGAGCAACGTTCCTACGAGCAGTACTTC. Encoded protein: CSVEWTEQRSYEQYF.

The V call is TRBV19, the J call TRBJ2-7; D remains ambiguous. Deletions cut 5 bases from V and 7 bases from J, with 18 bases between. The germline CDR1 and CDR2 sequences are LNHDA and SQIVND (reference sequence). The CDR3 is made up of 14 amino acids. The CDR3 coding sequence is TGTGCCAGTAGTCCGGGCTTCTCCTCTGCGGAGCAGTACTTC. Amino acids: CASSPGFSSAEQYF. Looking up the rest from reference TRBV19 and TRBJ2-7 gives the full variable domain: DGGITQSPKYLFRKEGQNVTLSCEQNLNHDAMYWYRQDPGQGLRLIYYSQIVNDFQKGDIAEGYSVSREKKESFPLTVTSAQKNPTAFYLCASSPGFSSAEQYFGPGTRLTVT.

The chain carries TRBV11-1 and TRBJ2-7; 12 bases match TRBD1. CDR1 and CDR2 (germline): SGHAT, FQDESV (reference sequence). With V trimmed by 0 bases and J by 4 bases, 7 bases remained unmatched. This CDR3 region has 17 residues. CDR3 in amino acids: CASSLARGQGAMYEQYF. In nucleotides, the CDR3 is TGTGCCAGCAGCTTAGCGAGGGGACAGGGGGCGATGTACGAGCAGTACTTC.

The CDR3 spells CASSYSIAAKAGELFF. The CDR3 DNA follows: TGTGCCAGCAGTTACTCGATCGCAGCTAAGGCCGGGGAGCTGTTTTTT. This chain uses TRBV6-5 with TRBJ2-2; D is unclear. V was shortened by 0 bases and J by 6 bases, with 14 bases between the two germline ends. The CDR3 is made up of 16 amino acids. CDR1 MNHEY and CDR2 SVGAGI come from the germline V gene.

The chain links TRBV10-2 to TRBJ2-7; D possibly corresponds to TRBD2 (6 bases). Trimming pared 3 bases from V and 4 bases from J, leaving 10 bases between. Looked up from germline, CDR1 is WSHSY and CDR2 is SAAADI. This CDR3 has 13 amino acids. In DNA, the CDR3 is TGCGCCAGCAGTGAAGCAGGGAGGTACGAGCAGTACTTC. Encoded protein: CASSEAGRYEQYF.